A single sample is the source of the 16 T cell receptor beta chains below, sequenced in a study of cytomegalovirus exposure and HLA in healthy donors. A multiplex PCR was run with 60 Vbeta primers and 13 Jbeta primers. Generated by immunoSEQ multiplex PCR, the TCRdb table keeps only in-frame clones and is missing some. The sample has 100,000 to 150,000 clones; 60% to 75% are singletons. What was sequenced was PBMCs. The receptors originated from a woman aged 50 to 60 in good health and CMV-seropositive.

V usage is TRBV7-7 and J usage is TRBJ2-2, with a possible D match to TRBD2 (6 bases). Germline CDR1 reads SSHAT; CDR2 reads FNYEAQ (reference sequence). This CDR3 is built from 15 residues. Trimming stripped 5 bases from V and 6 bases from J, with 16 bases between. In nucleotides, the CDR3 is TGTGCCAGCAGCGACCTAGCGCCGGGGGCCGGGGAGCTGTTTTTT. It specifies CASSDLAPGAGELFF.

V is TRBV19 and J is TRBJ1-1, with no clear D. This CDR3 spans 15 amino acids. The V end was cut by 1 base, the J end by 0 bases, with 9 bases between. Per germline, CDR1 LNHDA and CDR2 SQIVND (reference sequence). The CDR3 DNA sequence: TGTGCCAGTAGTATAGGTTGGGGAGTGAACACTGAAGCTTTCTTT. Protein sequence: CASSIGWGVNTEAFF.

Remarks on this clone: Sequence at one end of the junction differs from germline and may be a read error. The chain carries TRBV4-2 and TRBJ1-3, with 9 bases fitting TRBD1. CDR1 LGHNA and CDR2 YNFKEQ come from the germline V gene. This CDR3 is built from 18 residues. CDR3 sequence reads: CAGSQETGGLLSGNTIYF. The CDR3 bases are TGTGCCGGCAGCCAAGAGACAGGGGGTCTCTTATCGGGAAACACCATATATTTT.

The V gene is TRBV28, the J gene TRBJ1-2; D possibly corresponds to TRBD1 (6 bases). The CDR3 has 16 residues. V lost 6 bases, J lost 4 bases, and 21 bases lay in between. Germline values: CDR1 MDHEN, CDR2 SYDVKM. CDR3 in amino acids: CASSPGYRAPLYGYTF. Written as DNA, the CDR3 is TGTGCCAGCAGCCCCGGCTACAGGGCGCCCCTCTATGGCTACACCTTC.

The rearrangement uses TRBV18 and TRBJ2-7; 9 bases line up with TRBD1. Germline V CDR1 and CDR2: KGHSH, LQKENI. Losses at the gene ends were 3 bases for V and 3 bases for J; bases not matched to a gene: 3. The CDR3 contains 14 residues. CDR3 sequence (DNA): TGTGCCAGCTCACCGGGGACAGGGAACTACGAGCAGTACTTC. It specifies CASSPGTGNYEQYF. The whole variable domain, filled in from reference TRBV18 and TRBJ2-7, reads NAGVMQNPRHLVRRRGQEARLRCSPMKGHSHVYWYRQLPEEGLKFMVYLQKENIIDESGMPKERFSAEFPKEGPSILRIQQVVRGDSAAYFCASSPGTGNYEQYFGPGTRLTVT.

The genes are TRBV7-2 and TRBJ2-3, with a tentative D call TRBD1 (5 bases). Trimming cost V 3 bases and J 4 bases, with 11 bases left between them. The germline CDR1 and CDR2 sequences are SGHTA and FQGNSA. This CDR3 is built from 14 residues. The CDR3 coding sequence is TGTGCCAGCAGCTTGCTACCCAGGGCAGATACGCAGTATTTT. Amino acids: CASSLLPRADTQYF.

CDR3 amino acids: CASSLEAPGELFF. The DNA for the CDR3 is TGCGCCAGCAGCCTCGAGGCCCCCGGGGAGCTGTTTTTT. This chain joins TRBV4-3 and TRBJ2-2; D not resolved. V was shortened by 4 bases and J by 6 bases, with 9 bases between the two germline ends. The CDR3 is 13 residues long. Germline values: CDR1 LGHNA, CDR2 YSLEER.

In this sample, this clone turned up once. The CDR3 DNA follows: TGCGCCAGCAGACAGGACGTCGGTCCTCCGACCCAGTACTTC. It encodes CASRQDVGPPTQYF. The chain employs TRBV5-1 and TRBJ2-5, with D maybe TRBD1 (5 bases). The V gene lost 5 bases and the J gene lost 7 bases, with 18 bases spanning the gap. The CDR3 has 14 amino acids. Germline assignment: CDR1 SGHRS and CDR2 YFSETQ.

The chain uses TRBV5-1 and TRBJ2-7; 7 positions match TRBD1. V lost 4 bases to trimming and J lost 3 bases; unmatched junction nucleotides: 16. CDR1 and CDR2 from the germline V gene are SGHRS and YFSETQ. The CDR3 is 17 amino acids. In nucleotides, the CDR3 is TGCGCCAGCAGCCCCGCGAGGGGGCAGCAGATCAGCTACGAGCAGTACTTC. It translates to CASSPARGQQISYEQYF. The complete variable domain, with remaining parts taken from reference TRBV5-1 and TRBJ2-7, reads KAGVTQTPRYLIKTRGQQVTLSCSPISGHRSVSWYQQTPGQGLQFLFEYFSETQRNKGNFPGRFSGRQFSNSRSEMNVSTLELGDSALYLCASSPARGQQISYEQYFGPGTRLTVT.

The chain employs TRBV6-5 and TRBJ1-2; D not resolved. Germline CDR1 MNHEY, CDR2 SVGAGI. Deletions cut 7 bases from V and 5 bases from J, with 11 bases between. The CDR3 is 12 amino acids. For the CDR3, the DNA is TGTGCCAGCAAAAGCGTGGCGTATGGCTACACCTTC. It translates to CASKSVAYGYTF.

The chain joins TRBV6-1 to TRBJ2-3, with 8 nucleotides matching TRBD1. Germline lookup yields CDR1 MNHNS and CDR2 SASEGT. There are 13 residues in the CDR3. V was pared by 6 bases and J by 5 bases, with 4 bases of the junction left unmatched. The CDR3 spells CASRGQGVDTQYF. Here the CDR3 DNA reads TGTGCCAGCAGAGGACAGGGAGTAGATACGCAGTATTTT.

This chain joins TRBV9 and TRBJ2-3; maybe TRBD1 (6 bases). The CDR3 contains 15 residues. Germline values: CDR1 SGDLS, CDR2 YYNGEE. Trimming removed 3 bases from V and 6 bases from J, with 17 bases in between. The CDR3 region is CASSAGRGLFDTQYF. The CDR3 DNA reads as TGTGCCAGCAGCGCTGGCAGGGGTTTATTTGATACGCAGTATTTT.

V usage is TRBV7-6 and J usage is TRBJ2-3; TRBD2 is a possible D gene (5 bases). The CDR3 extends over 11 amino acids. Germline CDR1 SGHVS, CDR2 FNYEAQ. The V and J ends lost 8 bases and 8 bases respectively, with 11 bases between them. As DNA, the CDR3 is TGTGCCAGCGCTTTAGCGCTTACGCAGTATTTT. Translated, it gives CASALALTQYF. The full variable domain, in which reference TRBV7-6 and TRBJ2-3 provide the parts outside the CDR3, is GAGVSQSPRYKVTKRGQDVALRCDPISGHVSLYWYRQALGQGPEFLTYFNYEAQQDKSGLPNDRFSAERPEGSISTLTIQRTEQRDSAMYRCASALALTQYFGPGTRLTVL.

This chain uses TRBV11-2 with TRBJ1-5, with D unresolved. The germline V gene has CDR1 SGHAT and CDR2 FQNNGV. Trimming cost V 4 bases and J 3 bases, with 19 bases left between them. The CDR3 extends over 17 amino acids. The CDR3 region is CASSSAPRGPYNQPQHF. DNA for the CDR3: TGTGCCAGCAGCTCCGCACCTAGAGGGCCCTACAATCAGCCCCAGCATTTT.

The CDR3 coding sequence is TGTGCCAGTAGTATGTCGGGCGGGGGAAATGAGCAGTTCTTC. It translates to CASSMSGGGNEQFF. This rearrangement joins TRBV19 to TRBJ2-1, with 7 bases aligning to TRBD2. This CDR3 has 14 residues. The junction had 6 bases not matched to a gene; V was cut back by 3 bases and J by 7 bases. Germline V gene sequence: CDR1 LNHDA, CDR2 SQIVND (reference sequence).

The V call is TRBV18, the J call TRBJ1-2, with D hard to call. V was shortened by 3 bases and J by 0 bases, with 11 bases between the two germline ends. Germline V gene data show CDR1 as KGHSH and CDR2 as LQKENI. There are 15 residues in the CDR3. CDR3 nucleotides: TGTGCCAGCTCACCCGCTCTCTCGGCTAACTATGGCTACACCTTC. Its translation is CASSPALSANYGYTF.